The entry below gives a single T cell receptor beta chain sequence along with its context. Authors' processing steps: From reference gene primer amplification, estimates of nucleated cell counts were derived. Assay used: immunoSEQ multiplex PCR; TCRdb lists only in-frame clones, some missing. The V and J calls and clone size are taken from that table; D and trimming were inferred from the DNA. This sample yields just over 150,000 clones, of which 75% to 90% are seen a single time; 3% to 3.5% belongs to the top ten. The sample comes from a study of blood T cell repertoires in COVID-19. Study background: Specimens from acute and convalescent COVID-19 originated in the United States, Italy and Spain. In each case, the material was cDNA or gDNA derived from T cells, B-cell-depleted T cells, or PBMCs.

Trimming removed 3 bases at V and 5 bases at J, with 8 bases between. The CDR3 has 12 amino acids. Germline V CDR1 and CDR2: MDHEN, SYDVKM. Sequencing was done on a sample of peripheral blood. The rearrangement links TRBV28 to TRBJ2-7; no clear D gene. This receptor was obtained from a human donor with acute or convalescent COVID-19. The donor label of this sample is uncertain. The CDR3 sequence is CASSFSLNEQYF. CDR3 DNA: TGTGCCAGCAGTTTTTCCTTAAACGAGCAGTACTTC. The full variable domain, in which reference TRBV28 and TRBJ2-7 provide the parts outside the CDR3, is DVKVTQSSRYLVKRTGEKVFLECVQDMDHENMFWYRQDPGLGLRLIYFSYDVKMKEKGDIPEGYSVSREKKERFSLILESASTNQTSMYLCASSFSLNEQYFGPGTRLTVT.